This TCR beta chain is drawn from a study of cytomegalovirus exposure and HLA in healthy donors. Study summary: Samples from HLA-typed donors yielded 85 million to 95 million unique TCRs in an early data release. The study's findings and limits: As was reported, the classifier diagnosed cytomegalovirus status with high specificity and sensitivity. A later analysis showed TCR association rates differing by HLA locus, peaking at DRB1 and lowest at HLA-C.

Germline values: CDR1 SGHNT, CDR2 YYREEE (reference sequence). This CDR3 has 16 amino acids. J gave up 7 bases and V 0 bases, and 9 bases lay outside the gene matches. Note on this clone: Its antigen is not known.

Primers for the PCR totalled 60 Vbeta and 13 Jbeta. Method: immunoSEQ multiplex PCR; TCRdb's copy keeps in-frame clones and lacks some. The sample consists of approximately 210,000 clones, around 80% of them appearing once. The V and J genes are TRBV5-4 and TRBJ2-3; 9 bases match TRBD2. The sequence was collected from a man aged 35 to 55 in good health and CMV-seropositive. The source material was PBMCs. DNA of the CDR3: TGTGCCAGCAGCTTGGGAGGGGGACTAGCTACTTATACGCAGTATTTT. Protein: CASSLGGGLATYTQYF.